Following are 24 T cell receptor beta chains from one sample sequenced in a study of T cells in Graves' hyperthyroidism and ophthalmopathy. RNA transcripts served as the template for amplifying TCR beta CDR3 regions. Initially, a first-round RT-PCR of the TCR CDR3 employed the HTBI primer set. One entry per CDR3 protein results from TCRdb running MiXCR on the multiplex PCR reads. The sample contains over 450,000 distinct CDR3 sequences, 14% of which appear only once. The sequencing input was blood. The receptors shown here come from a woman younger than 35 with Graves' hyperthyroidism.

This chain links TRBV5-4 with TRBJ1-2; TRBD1 agrees at 7 bases. V lost 1 base and J lost 4; bases outside the gene matches: 10. Germline values: CDR1 SGHNT, CDR2 YYREEE (reference sequence). There are 16 residues in the CDR3. This CDR3 is CASSLWGTVLIYGYTF. As DNA, the CDR3 is TGTGCCAGCAGCTTGTGGGGGACAGTCTTAATCTATGGCTACACCTTC. Full variable domain (rest looked up from reference TRBV5-4 and TRBJ1-2): ETGVTQSPTHLIKTRGQQVTLRCSSQSGHNTVSWYQQALGQGPQFIFQYYREEENGRGNFPPRFSGLQFPNYSSELNVNALELDDSALYLCASSLWGTVLIYGYTFGSGTRLTVV.

This clonotype occurred many times. The chain has TRBV11-3 and TRBJ2-2, with D possibly being TRBD1 or TRBD2 (5 bases each). V lost 0 bases to trimming and J lost 9 bases, with 17 bases between them. Germline lookup yields CDR1 SGHNT and CDR2 YENEEA. This CDR3 is 16 amino acids long. DNA of the CDR3: TGTGCCAGCAGCTTAGAGTCTTGGGGGACGGCCCGGGAGCTGTTTTTT. Its protein is CASSLESWGTARELFF.

The rearrangement uses TRBV5-4 and TRBJ2-7, with a possible D match to TRBD2 (5 bases). This CDR3 contains 13 residues. V dropped 4 bases and J dropped 5 bases, with 13 bases sitting between them. Looked up from germline, CDR1 is SGHNT and CDR2 is YYREEE (reference sequence). CDR3 residues: CASSPGGPNEQYF. CDR3 DNA sequence: TGTGCCAGCAGCCCTGGAGGTCCCAACGAGCAGTACTTC. Complete variable domain (other parts from reference TRBV5-4 and TRBJ2-7): ETGVTQSPTHLIKTRGQQVTLRCSSQSGHNTVSWYQQALGQGPQFIFQYYREEENGRGNFPPRFSGLQFPNYSSELNVNALELDDSALYLCASSPGGPNEQYFGPGTRLTVT.

This clonotype was found a few times. V and J are TRBV30 and TRBJ2-5; possible D gene TRBD2, 5 bases. CDR3 size: 18 residues. The V gene lost 1 base and the J gene lost 4 bases, with 25 bases spanning the gap. CDR1 and CDR2 from the germline V gene are GTSNPN and SVGIG (reference sequence). The CDR3 here is CAWSGGPEVSLLLETQYF. In DNA, the CDR3 is TGTGCCTGGAGTGGCGGGCCTGAGGTCTCCTTACTACTAGAGACCCAGTACTTC. Full variable domain (missing parts from reference TRBV30 and TRBJ2-5): SQTIHQWPATLVQPVGSPLSLECTVEGTSNPNLYWYRQAAGRGLQLLFYSVGIGQISSEVPQNLSASRPQDRQFILSSKKLLLSDSGFYLCAWSGGPEVSLLLETQYFGPGTRLLVL.

This clonotype has a handful of counts. In DNA form, the CDR3 reads TGTGCCAGTATCGGGTCGACGCGGAGAAAGAACACTGAAGCTTTCTTT. Its protein product is CASIGSTRRKNTEAFF. This rearrangement joins TRBV19 to TRBJ1-1; no reliable D call. Germline V gene data show CDR1 as LNHDA and CDR2 as SQIVND (reference sequence). V lost 7 bases and J lost 1, with 19 bases in between. The CDR3 spans 16 residues.

The rearrangement uses TRBV6-2 or TRBV6-3 and TRBJ1-2; D is possibly TRBD1 (6 bases). Germline CDR1 and CDR2: MNHEY and SVGEGT. Deletions cut 2 bases from V and 6 bases from J, with 16 bases between. The CDR3 totals 15 residues. The CDR3 DNA is TGTGCCAGCAGTTACGGTATCAGGGGAATAGATGGCTACACCTTC. This gives the protein CASSYGIRGIDGYTF.

The chain has TRBV30 and TRBJ2-6, with D possibly being TRBD1 (6 bases). The CDR3 extends over 15 amino acids. CDR1 and CDR2 (germline): GTSNPN, SVGIG (reference sequence). With 6 bases removed from V and 0 bases from J, the gap between germline ends came to 12 bases. In DNA form, the CDR3 reads TGTGCCTGCCTGGGGGCGAGCTCTGGGGCCAACGTCCTGACTTTC. It specifies CACLGASSGANVLTF. The full variable domain, completed using reference TRBV30 and TRBJ2-6, is SQTIHQWPATLVQPVGSPLSLECTVEGTSNPNLYWYRQAAGRGLQLLFYSVGIGQISSEVPQNLSASRPQDRQFILSSKKLLLSDSGFYLCACLGASSGANVLTFGAGSRLTVL.

This clonotype was seen at least ten times. The chain combines TRBV28 with TRBJ1-1; a possible D gene is TRBD1 (6 bases). The CDR3 extends over 13 amino acids. Germline CDR1 and CDR2: MDHEN and SYDVKM. V lost 5 bases and J 5 bases, leaving 12 bases between the germline ends. Here the CDR3 DNA reads TGTGCCAGCAGTACAGGGATCGTGACTGAAGCTTTCTTT. It specifies CASSTGIVTEAFF.

The V and J genes are TRBV2 and TRBJ1-2; possibly TRBD1 for D (5 bases). Germline V gene data show CDR1 as SNHLY and CDR2 as FYNNEI. V shed 1 base and J shed 8 bases, with 17 bases lying between them. The CDR3 covers 15 residues. CDR3 region: CASSEGQRGVGGYTF. DNA for the CDR3: TGTGCCAGCAGTGAAGGGCAGAGAGGGGTCGGCGGCTACACCTTC. The full variable domain, rest sourced from reference TRBV2 and TRBJ1-2, is EPEVTQTPSHQVTQMGQEVILRCVPISNHLYFYWYRQILGQKVEFLVSFYNNEISEKSEIFDDQFSVERPDGSNFTLKIRSTKLEDSAMYFCASSEGQRGVGGYTFGSGTRLTVV.

This chain links TRBV10-1 with TRBJ2-3; D remains unclear. The germline V gene encodes CDR1 WNHNN and CDR2 SYGVQD (reference sequence). This CDR3 is built from 13 residues. With 6 bases removed from V and 6 bases from J, the gap between germline ends came to 13 bases. CDR3 sequence (DNA): TGCGCCAGCAGCGGTCGTTTGTCCGATACGCAGTATTTT. Protein: CASSGRLSDTQYF.

Many counts were recorded for this clonotype. The genes are TRBV19 and TRBJ1-2, with D possibly TRBD1 on 6 matching bases. The V gene lost 2 bases and the J gene lost 8 bases, with 18 bases spanning the gap. Germline V lookup: CDR1 LNHDA, CDR2 SQIVND (reference sequence). The CDR3 covers 15 residues. CDR3 residues: CASSIQSQGRGGYTF. DNA of the CDR3: TGTGCCAGTAGTATACAGTCACAGGGAAGAGGGGGCTACACCTTC.

This clonotype showed up just once. A much larger clone is a single base away; this may be a read error. This rearrangement joins TRBV14 to TRBJ2-3; D is perhaps TRBD2 (5 bases). The CDR3 extends over 17 amino acids. V lost 0 bases and J lost 2, with 15 bases in between. Germline V lookup: CDR1 SGHDN, CDR2 FVKESK. The CDR3 loop reads CASSQDQTIRYTDTQYF. DNA for the CDR3: TGTGCCAGCAGCCAAGATCAGACTATCAGATACACAGATACGCAGTATTTT. The variable domain in full, completed from reference TRBV14 and TRBJ2-3, reads EAGVTQFPSHSVIEKGQTVTLRCDPISGHDNLYWYRRVMGKEIKFLLHFVKESKQDESGMPNNRFLAERTGGTYSTLKVQPAELEDSGVYFCASSQDQTIRYTDTQYFGPGTRLTVL.

This clonotype was picked up many times. This rearrangement joins TRBV20-1 to TRBJ2-7, with TRBD2 identical over 8 bases. V lost 4 bases to trimming and J lost 2 bases; unmatched junction nucleotides: 7. Germline CDR1 reads DFQATT; CDR2 reads SNEGSKA (reference sequence). The CDR3 consists of 14 residues. The CDR3 region is CSATRGGSPYEQYF. The CDR3 DNA reads TGCAGTGCTACCCGCGGGGGGTCTCCCTACGAGCAGTACTTC.

This clonotype was recorded at least ten times. The rearrangement joins TRBV19 to TRBJ1-1, with D unclear. The CDR3 is 14 amino acids. V was trimmed by 7 bases and J by 7 bases, leaving 19 bases between them. CDR1 and CDR2 from the germline V gene are LNHDA and SQIVND (reference sequence). CDR3 in amino acids: CASTRLSATNEAFF. The CDR3 DNA reads TGTGCCAGTACCCGACTATCGGCCACAAATGAAGCTTTCTTT.

Ten or more counts support this clonotype. This chain connects TRBV11-3 to TRBJ2-7; D is undetermined. Germline loops: CDR1 SGHNT, CDR2 YENEEA. The CDR3 extends over 13 amino acids. Trimming left V 1 base short and J 2 bases short, with 6 bases between. The CDR3 protein is CASSLAVAYEQYF. CDR3 sequence (DNA): TGTGCCAGCAGCTTAGCAGTTGCCTACGAGCAGTACTTC.

This clonotype was counted a few times. At one end the junction does not follow the germline gene, possibly because of a read error. The V call is TRBV30, the J call TRBJ1-1; TRBD1 agrees at 7 bases. CDR1 and CDR2 (germline): GTSNPN, SVGIG (reference sequence). CDR3 length equals 14 residues. CDR3 DNA sequence: TGTGCCTGGGCAGGGGGGCCGGGAATCTCTGAAGCTTCCTTT. Translated, it gives CAWAGGPGISEASF. The full variable domain, completed using reference TRBV30 and TRBJ1-1, is SQTIHQWPATLVQPVGSPLSLECTVEGTSNPNLYWYRQAAGRGLQLLFYSVGIGQISSEVPQNLSASRPQDRQFILSSKKLLLSDSGFYLCAWAGGPGISEASFGQGTRLTVV.

In this sample, this clonotype turned up a few times. V usage is TRBV4-1 and J usage is TRBJ2-5, with D hard to call. V was shortened by 0 bases and J by 1 base, with 15 bases between the two germline ends. This CDR3 has 17 amino acids. The V gene's germline CDR1 is MGHRA and CDR2 YSYEKL. CDR3 coding DNA: TGCGCCAGCAGCCAAGACGGGCCGTTTATACCCCAAGAGACCCAGTACTTC. Amino acids: CASSQDGPFIPQETQYF.

A few counts support this clonotype. The V call is TRBV7-2, the J call TRBJ1-4, with 9 bases identical to TRBD1. The J segment lost 8 bases and the V segment lost 7 bases, leaving 11 bases of the junction unmatched. Germline V gives CDR1 SGHTA, CDR2 FQGNSA. The CDR3 consists of 15 residues. The chain's CDR3 is CASNSTGTGYEKLFF. Here the CDR3 DNA reads TGTGCCAGCAACTCCACCGGGACAGGGTACGAAAAACTGTTTTTT.

In its sample, this clonotype was seen many times. This sequence joins TRBV20-1 and TRBJ1-1; D unclear. V lost 6 bases and J lost 11, with 7 bases in between. The CDR3 extends over 8 amino acids. The germline V gene encodes CDR1 DFQATT and CDR2 SNEGSKA (reference sequence). CDR3 region: CSAAGAFF. The CDR3 bases are TGCAGTGCGGCGGGGGCTTTCTTT.

This clonotype has at least ten counts. The CDR3 is CASSPVWDSGNTIYF. CDR3 nucleotide sequence: TGTGCCAGCAGCCCGGTTTGGGACTCTGGAAACACCATATATTTT. The J gene is TRBJ1-3, the V gene TRBV11-3; no clear D. This CDR3 has 15 residues. The V gene's germline CDR1 is SGHNT and CDR2 YENEEA. V was trimmed by 5 bases and J by 0 bases, leaving 11 bases between them.

This clonotype was detected only a few times. The rearrangement joins TRBV7-2 to TRBJ2-1; D possibly uses TRBD1 or TRBD2 (5 bases each). The CDR3 runs 18 residues. CDR1 and CDR2 from the germline V gene are SGHTA and FQGNSA. V was shortened by 2 bases and J by 2 bases, with 19 bases between the two germline ends. The CDR3 spells CASSLKQFGWGTYNEQFF. The DNA of the CDR3 is TGTGCCAGCAGCTTAAAACAGTTTGGGTGGGGGACCTACAATGAGCAGTTCTTC.

The J gene is TRBJ2-7, the V gene TRBV25-1; 9 nucleotides line up with TRBD2. V was pared by 4 bases and J by 0 bases, with 4 bases of the junction left unmatched. Germline assignment: CDR1 MGHDK and CDR2 SYGVNS. The CDR3 length is 15 residues. The CDR3 loop is CASSGDSGSSYEQYF. The CDR3 region has the DNA TGTGCCAGCAGTGGCGATAGCGGGAGCTCCTACGAGCAGTACTTC.

The V call is TRBV19, the J call TRBJ1-4; D not resolved. Trimming took 9 bases from V and 7 from J, leaving 12 bases between them. The length of the CDR3 is 12 residues. From germline, CDR1 is LNHDA and CDR2 SQIVND (reference sequence). CDR3 coding DNA: TGTGCCAGCAAGGGTGGTGGTGAAAAACTGTTTTTT. This sequence encodes CASKGGGEKLFF.

This clonotype was detected a few times. V usage is TRBV10-3 and J usage is TRBJ2-7, with 7 positions matching TRBD1. With V trimmed by 6 bases and J by 0 bases, 5 bases remained unmatched. Germline CDR1 reads ENHRY; CDR2 reads SYGVKD. The CDR3 sequence is 14 residues long. The CDR3 DNA is TGTGCCATCAGCCTGGGACAGCACTCCTACGAGCAGTACTTC. Its translation: CAISLGQHSYEQYF.